The TCR beta chain described here comes from a study of blood T cell dynamics during melanoma immunotherapy. At the level of the study: Standard first-line treatment here was pembrolizumab or nivolumab plus ipilimumab in metastatic melanoma.

Time point indicated: pre-treatment baseline. One draw preceded checkpoint blockade; another followed its first cycle at week 3. The sample holds a few counts of this clone. This CDR3 comprises 16 residues. CDR1 is MNHEY, CDR2 SMNVEV, per germline (reference sequence). The V gene lost 7 bases and the J gene lost 6 bases, with 19 bases spanning the gap. Only in-frame clones appear in the TCRdb table, and some are missing; sequencing was by immunoSEQ multiplex PCR. The data show roughly 10,000 clones, with approximately 84% seen just once and around 13% held by the top ten. This chain joins TRBV27 and TRBJ1-6, with D tentatively TRBD1 (5 bases). This TCR was recovered from a human donor with melanoma. The sample consisted of blood, taken from a patient treated with checkpoint blockade. This CDR3 reads CASTWGTGRGNSPLHF. In DNA form, the CDR3 reads TGTGCCAGCACCTGGGGAACGGGACGGGGTAATTCACCCCTCCACTTT.